This T cell receptor (beta chain) appears in the sequencing data of a study of blood T cell repertoires in COVID-19. Sequencing used immunoSEQ multiplex PCR; TCRdb keeps in-frame clones, though not all of them. The data show about 66,000 clones, roughly 82% seen once. The CDR3 consists of 13 residues. CDR1 and CDR2 from the germline V gene are MNHEY and SMNVEV (reference sequence). V lost 0 bases and J lost 1, with 3 bases in between. The material sequenced was peripheral blood. The V and J genes are TRBV27 and TRBJ1-1, with D unclear. The sequence was obtained from a man aged 55 to 69 with acute or convalescent COVID-19. The chain's CDR3 is CASSLSRNTEAFF. CDR3 nucleotides: TGTGCCAGCAGTTTATCGAGGAACACTGAAGCTTTCTTT.